The following is a T cell receptor beta chain sequence with its context. What it recognizes is unknown. This record comes from a study of T-cell reconstitution after alpha-beta-depleted transplantation in children. The study, taken as a whole, reports: Approximately two months post-transplant, alpha-beta T cells reportedly originated from several hundred expanded graft clones. T cells produced anew were the main source of T-cell counts and diversity one year after transplant.

The TCRbeta library was prepared with unique molecular identifiers. TCRdb itself ran the PCR reads through MiXCR, one entry per CDR3 protein. The sample contains 240,000 or so distinct CDR3 sequences, 6.5% to 9% of which appear only once. Germline V gene sequence: CDR1 SGHNT, CDR2 YYREEE (reference sequence). V was clipped by 0 bases and J by 8 bases; unmatched bases: 12. This CDR3 is built from 17 residues. This sample comprised PBMCs, mostly from graft donor cells, obtained 180 days after TCRalphabeta/CD19-depleted stem cell transplant. This TCR derives from a male patient younger than 18 who had a stem cell transplant for acute lymphoblastic leukemia, so the T cells may come from the graft donor. The gene calls are TRBV5-4 and TRBJ2-4; 9 bases align to TRBD1. CDR3 sequence (DNA): TGTGCCAGCAGCTTGGGTGGGGTTGGGACAGGGAGGGACATTCAGTACTTC. As protein: CASSLGGVGTGRDIQYF.